This note documents a single T cell receptor beta chain sequence. The antigen is unknown. As to time point: week 35, safety follow-up. Vaccination used 300 ug of mutant IDH1 20-mer peptide per dose, with topical imiquimod. Germline V gene data show CDR1 as MNHEY and CDR2 as SVGAGI. This CDR3 has 15 amino acids. Trimming shortened V by 0 bases and J by 6 bases, and 14 bases separated the two germline ends. The method was immunoSEQ multiplex PCR; TCRdb's version includes in-frame clones alone and lacks a portion of them. This sample has tens of thousands of clones; 81% occur once, and the top ten carry 4.7%. This record belongs to a study of a mutant IDH1 vaccine in newly diagnosed glioma.

The clonotype was recovered from a woman aged 40 to 50 with glioma. Some clones in this sample may be carry-over from other donors' samples. The sample in question was PBMCs, obtained from a glioma patient whose treatment included an IDH1 peptide vaccine. This chain links TRBV6-5 with TRBJ1-2; D is perhaps TRBD1 (6 bases). CDR3 coding DNA: TGTGCCAGCAGTTACTCGAATATGGGGGCGGATGGCTACACCTTC. Translated, it gives CASSYSNMGADGYTF.